The source of this T cell receptor beta chain is a study of blood T cell repertoires in COVID-19. Per the study methods: For nucleated cells, counts were estimated from reference gene primer amplification. Only in-frame clones appear in the TCRdb table, and some are missing; sequencing was by immunoSEQ multiplex PCR. That table gives V, J and clone size, and the DNA gave D and trimming. The sample contains around 70,000 clones, around 89% of which appear only once. V was shortened by 5 bases and J by 10 bases, with 19 bases between the two germline ends. The CDR3 has 14 amino acids. Germline V CDR1 and CDR2: LGHDT, YNNKEL (reference sequence).

The rearrangement uses TRBV3-1 (or the pseudogene TRBV3-2) and TRBJ2-3; D is possibly TRBD1 (6 bases). This sequence originates from a man aged 60 to 75 with acute or convalescent COVID-19. The sequenced sample was peripheral blood. CDR3 protein: CASSAGQGNRAQYF. The CDR3 DNA reads TGTGCCAGCAGCGCTGGGCAGGGGAATCGGGCGCAGTATTTT.